This T cell receptor beta chain comes out of a study of cytotoxic CD8 clonotypes in ibrutinib-treated CLL. Per germline, CDR1 SGHAT and CDR2 FQNNGV. This CDR3 has 14 residues. V lost 5 bases to trimming and J lost 5 bases, with 15 bases between them. TCRdb keeps only in-frame clones here, not all; method: immunoSEQ multiplex PCR. Of about 160,000 clones in the sample, about 80% were seen once. This receptor was identified in a human donor with chronic lymphocytic leukemia. The chain carries TRBV11-2 and TRBJ1-1; D unresolved. The material sequenced was PBMCs, taken after 12 months of ibrutinib treatment. The CDR3 spells CASSMTVLSTEAFF. The CDR3 bases are TGTGCCAGCAGCATGACGGTTCTTTCGACTGAAGCTTTCTTT.